This T cell receptor beta chain was sequenced in a study of cytomegalovirus exposure and HLA in healthy donors. The germline V gene has CDR1 SNHLY and CDR2 FYNNEI. Trimming stripped 7 bases from V and 3 bases from J, with 12 bases between. The CDR3 contains 13 residues. Primers for the PCR totalled 60 Vbeta and 13 Jbeta. Repertoires were generated with immunoSEQ multiplex PCR, while TCRdb's copy carries only in-frame clones and drops some. The sample carries approximately 150,000 clones, less than 10% recorded once. Study-wide results and limits: Overall, under 200 TCR beta chains were annotated as cytomegalovirus-associated. As was reported, the classifier diagnosed cytomegalovirus status with high specificity and sensitivity. The sole available immune exposure information was CMV serostatus.

In this sample, this clone turned up a few times. The antigen remains unidentified. Each donor was healthy, and each was a bone marrow donor. The sequenced material came from PBMCs. The clonotype comes from a male donor in good health and CMV-seronegative. J is TRBJ1-1 and V is TRBV2; D remains ambiguous. CDR3 amino acids: CASTIGPHTEAFF. CDR3 sequence (DNA): TGTGCCAGCACTATTGGGCCGCACACTGAAGCTTTCTTT.